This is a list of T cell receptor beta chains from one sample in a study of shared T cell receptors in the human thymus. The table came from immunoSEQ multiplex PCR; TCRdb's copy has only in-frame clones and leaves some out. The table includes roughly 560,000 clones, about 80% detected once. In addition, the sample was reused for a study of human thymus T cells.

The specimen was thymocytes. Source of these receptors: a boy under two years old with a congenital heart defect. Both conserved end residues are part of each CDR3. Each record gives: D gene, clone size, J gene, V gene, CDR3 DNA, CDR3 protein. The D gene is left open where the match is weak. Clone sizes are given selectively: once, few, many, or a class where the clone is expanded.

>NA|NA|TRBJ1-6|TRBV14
TGTGCCAGCAGCCAAGAAGAAGGAGGGGTGGAGGGACCCCGTAGGAAACCCCTCCACTTT
CASSQEEGGVEGPRRKPLHF
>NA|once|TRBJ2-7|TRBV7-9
TGTGCCAGCAGCTTAACGGGACATAACTACGAGCAGTACTTC
CASSLTGHNYEQYF
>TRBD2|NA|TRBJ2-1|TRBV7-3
TGTGCCAGCAGCTTAGGTCGACTAGCGGGAGAACGTAATGAGCAGTTCTTC
CASSLGRLAGERNEQFF
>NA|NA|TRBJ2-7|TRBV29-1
TGCAGCGTTGAAGAGGAGAGAGGATACGAGCAGTACTTC
CSVEEERGYEQYF
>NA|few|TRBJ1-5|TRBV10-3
TGTGCCATCAGTGACTCGGTGACAGGCCAAGGATATAGCAATCAGCCCCAGCATTTT
CAISDSVTGQGYSNQPQHF
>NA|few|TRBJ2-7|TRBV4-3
TGCGCCAGCAGCCAAGCGGTCTCCTACGAGCAGTACTTC
CASSQAVSYEQYF
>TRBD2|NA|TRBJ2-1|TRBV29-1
TGCAGCGTTGTTTCTGGACTAGCGGGATCGGCACGCTACAATGAGCAGTTCTTC
CSVVSGLAGSARYNEQFF
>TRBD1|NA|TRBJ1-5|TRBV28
TGTGCCAGCAGTTTAACAGGGGTTTCTACGGGAGGGAATCAGCCCCAGCATTTT
CASSLTGVSTGGNQPQHF
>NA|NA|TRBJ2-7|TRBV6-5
TGTGCCAGCAGTTACTCAAAGCGGGCCTCCTCCTACGAGCAGTACTTC
CASSYSKRASSYEQYF
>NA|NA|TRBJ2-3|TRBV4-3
TGCGCCAGCAGCCAAGAAAATCGAGGGCGGATAATTAGCACAGATACGCAGTATTTT
CASSQENRGRIISTDTQYF
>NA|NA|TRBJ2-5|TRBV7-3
TGTGCCAGCAGCCCCGGGGCTGCGGGTAAGGAGGGGGAGACCCAGTACTTC
CASSPGAAGKEGETQYF
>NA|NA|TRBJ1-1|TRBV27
TGTGCCAGCGGGATGTGGGGGAGGCTTTCGAACACTGAAGCTTTCTTT
CASGMWGRLSNTEAFF
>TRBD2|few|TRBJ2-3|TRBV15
TGTGCCACCAGCAGGGAACGGACTAGCGCAAAGACGGCAGATACGCAGTATTTT
CATSRERTSAKTADTQYF
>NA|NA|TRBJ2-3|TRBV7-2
TGTGCCAGCAGCTTAGGAGTAGCGACCCGCACAGATACGCAGTATTTT
CASSLGVATRTDTQYF
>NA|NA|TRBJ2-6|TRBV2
TGTGCCAGCAGTGTTCGCTATTCAGGGGCTGGGGCCAACGTCCTGACTTTC
CASSVRYSGAGANVLTF
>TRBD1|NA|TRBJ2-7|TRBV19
TGTGCCAGTAGCACCCCGGACAGGGAATTACCCTACGAGCAGTACTTC
CASSTPDRELPYEQYF
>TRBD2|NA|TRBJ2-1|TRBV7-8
TGTGCCAGCAGCTTAGGCCGCTTCTTTGCGGGAGGGTACAATGAGCAGTTCTTC
CASSLGRFFAGGYNEQFF
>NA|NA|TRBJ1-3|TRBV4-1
TGCGCCAGCAGCCAAGAGGGGACACCGAGCTCTGGAAACACCATATATTTT
CASSQEGTPSSGNTIYF
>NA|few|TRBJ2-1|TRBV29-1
TGCAGCGGTCCGGACAAGCAGTTCTTC
CSGPDKQFF
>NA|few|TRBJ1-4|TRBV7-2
TGTGCCAGCAGCCCGACAGGTCCCGGGGAAAAACTGTTTTTT
CASSPTGPGEKLFF
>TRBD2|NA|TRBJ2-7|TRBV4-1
TGCGCCAGCAGCCAACGTCCGAAGTCTAGCGGAAGCTCCTACGAGCAGTACTTC
CASSQRPKSSGSSYEQYF
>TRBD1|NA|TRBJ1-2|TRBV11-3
TGTGCCAGCAGCCGACAGGGGGCGAATGATTGCTACACCTTC
CASSRQGANDCYTF
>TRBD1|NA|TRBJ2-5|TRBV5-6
TGTGCCAGCAGCCGCCGGGACAGGGGACCCCGAGGGGGGGAAGAGACCCAGTACTTC
CASSRRDRGPRGGEETQYF
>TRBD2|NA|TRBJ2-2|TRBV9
TGTGCCAGCAGCGTAGCGGGAGGTACCGGGGAGCTGTTTTTT
CASSVAGGTGELFF
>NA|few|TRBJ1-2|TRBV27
TGTGCCAGCAGTTTAGAGCCAGGGGATTACTATGGCTACACCTTC
CASSLEPGDYYGYTF
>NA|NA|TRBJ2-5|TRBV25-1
TGTGCCAGCAGTGAAAATGGCCGGCAGGGGACGGTCCAAGAGACCCAGTACTTC
CASSENGRQGTVQETQYF
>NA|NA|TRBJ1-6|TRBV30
TGTGCCTGGAGTCCCCACCAAGGGGGGGGGTGCATGAATTCACCCCTCCACTTT
CAWSPHQGGGCMNSPLHF
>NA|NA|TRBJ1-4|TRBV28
TGTGCCAGCAGTTTCCCCGGGGGGGCGATTCATGAAAAACTGTTTTTT
CASSFPGGAIHEKLFF
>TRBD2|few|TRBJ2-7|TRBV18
TGTGCCAGCTCACCGACGGGGGGACTAGCGGACATAGGGGACTTC
CASSPTGGLADIGDF
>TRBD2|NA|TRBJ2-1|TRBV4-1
TGCGCCAGCAGCCAACAACGGGAGGGCTACTCGGGTGAGCAGTTCTTC
CASSQQREGYSGEQFF
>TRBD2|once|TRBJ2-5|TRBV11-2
TGTGCCAGCAGCCAAAAGCCCGGGACTAGCTCTCAAGAGACCCAGTACTTC
CASSQKPGTSSQETQYF
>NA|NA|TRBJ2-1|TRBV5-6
TGTGCCAGCAGCACAACTACAGGACCGTTAGTCTACAATGAGCAGTTCTTC
CASSTTTGPLVYNEQFF
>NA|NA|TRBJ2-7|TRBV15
TGTGCCACCAGCTCTCCGCGGGCGGGAAGCCCCTACGAGCAGTACTTC
CATSSPRAGSPYEQYF
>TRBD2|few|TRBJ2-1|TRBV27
TGTGCCAGCAGCCCTTGGACTAGCGGGAGTACCTACAATGAGCAGTTCTTC
CASSPWTSGSTYNEQFF
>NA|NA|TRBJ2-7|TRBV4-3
TGCGCCAGCAGCCAAGATGAGGGGACATTAGCCTACGAGCAGTACTTC
CASSQDEGTLAYEQYF
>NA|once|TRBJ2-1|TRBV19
TGTGCCAGTGAGGCGTCGAGCTCCTACAATGAGCAGTTCTTC
CASEASSSYNEQFF
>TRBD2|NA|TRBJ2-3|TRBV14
TGTGCCAGCAGCTCCCCCCCGGCCTCAGGGACTAGCGGCATGGCGGCGCAGTATTTT
CASSSPPASGTSGMAAQYF
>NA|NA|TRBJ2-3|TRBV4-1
TGCGCCAGCAGCCAAGACCTCATAACTACTCTCGAGCATACAGATACGCAGTATTTT
CASSQDLITTLEHTDTQYF
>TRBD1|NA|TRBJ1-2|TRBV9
TGTGCCAGCAGCCAGGGACAGCGACTAAACTATGGCTACACCTTC
CASSQGQRLNYGYTF
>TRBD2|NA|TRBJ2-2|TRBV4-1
TGCGCCAGCAGCCAAGATCGGCGGACTAGCGGGAACACCGGGGAGCTGTTTTTT
CASSQDRRTSGNTGELFF
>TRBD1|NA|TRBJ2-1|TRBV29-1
TGCAGCGTTGTCCAGGGGGCGGTCAATGAGCAGTTCTTC
CSVVQGAVNEQFF
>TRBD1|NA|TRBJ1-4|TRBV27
TGTGCCAGCAGTTTATGGGGGACAGGTCGACGGACTAATGAAAAACTGTTTTTT
CASSLWGTGRRTNEKLFF
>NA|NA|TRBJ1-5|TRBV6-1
TGTGCCAGCAGCTATCAGCCCCAGCATTTT
CASSYQPQHF
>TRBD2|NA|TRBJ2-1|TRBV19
TGTGCCAGTAGTGTGAGGACTAGCGGGAGCTACAATGAGCAGTTCTTC
CASSVRTSGSYNEQFF
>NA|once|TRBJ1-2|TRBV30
TGTGCCTGGAGTGCGGTCTATGGCTACACCTTC
CAWSAVYGYTF
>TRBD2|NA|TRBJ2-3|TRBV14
TGTGCCAGCAGCCAAGGTCCCGGGACTAGCGGGATTGGCTTCACAGATACGCAGTATTTT
CASSQGPGTSGIGFTDTQYF
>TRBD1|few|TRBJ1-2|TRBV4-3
TGCGCCAGCAGCCACCGGGACAGGTGGGACTATGGCTACACCTTC
CASSHRDRWDYGYTF
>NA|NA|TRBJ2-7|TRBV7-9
TGTGCCAGCAGCTTAGTAGCAGGGTCCTACGAGCAGTACTTC
CASSLVAGSYEQYF